This T cell receptor beta chain was profiled in a study of blood T cell repertoires in COVID-19. Study-wide background: Sites in the United States, Italy and Spain provided acute and convalescent COVID-19 samples. PBMCs, B-cell-depleted T cells, or T cells provided the cDNA or gDNA that made up the material.

TCRdb's copy holds only in-frame clones and misses some; the assay was immunoSEQ multiplex PCR. The table shows roughly 150,000 clones, with about 85% occurring only once. Germline V gene lookup returns CDR1 MNHNY and CDR2 SVGAGI (reference sequence). V lost 5 bases and J lost 4; bases outside the gene matches: 6. The CDR3 runs to 14 residues. The J gene is TRBJ2-3, the V gene TRBV6-6, with 7 bases fitting TRBD2. The clonotype was recovered from a man in his 70s who had recovered from COVID-19. What was sequenced was peripheral blood. For the CDR3, the DNA is TGTGCCAGCAGTCCCGGACTAGACTCAGATACGCAGTATTTT. Translating it yields CASSPGLDSDTQYF.